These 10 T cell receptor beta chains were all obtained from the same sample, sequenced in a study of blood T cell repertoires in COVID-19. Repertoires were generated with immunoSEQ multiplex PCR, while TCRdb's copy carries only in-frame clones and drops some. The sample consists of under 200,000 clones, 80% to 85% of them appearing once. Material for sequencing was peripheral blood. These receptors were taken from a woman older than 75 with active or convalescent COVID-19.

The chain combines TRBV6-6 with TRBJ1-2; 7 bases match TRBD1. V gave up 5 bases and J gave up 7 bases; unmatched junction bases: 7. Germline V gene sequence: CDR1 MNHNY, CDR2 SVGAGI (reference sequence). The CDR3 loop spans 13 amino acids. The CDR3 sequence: CASSPDRVSGYTF. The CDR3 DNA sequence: TGTGCCAGCAGTCCCGACAGGGTCTCTGGCTACACCTTC.

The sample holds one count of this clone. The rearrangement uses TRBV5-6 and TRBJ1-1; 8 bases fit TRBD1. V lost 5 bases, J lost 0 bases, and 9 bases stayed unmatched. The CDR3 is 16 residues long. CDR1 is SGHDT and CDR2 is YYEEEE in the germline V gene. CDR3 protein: CASRVTGVTMNTEAFF. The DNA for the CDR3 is TGTGCCAGCAGGGTGACAGGGGTAACCATGAACACTGAAGCTTTCTTT.

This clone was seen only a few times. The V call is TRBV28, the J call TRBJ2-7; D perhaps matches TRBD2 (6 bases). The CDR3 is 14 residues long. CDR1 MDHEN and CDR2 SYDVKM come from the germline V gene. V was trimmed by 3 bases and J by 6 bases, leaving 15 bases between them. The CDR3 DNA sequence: TGTGCCAGCAGTTTTTATGGCGGGGCGCTCGAGCAGTACTTC. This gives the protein CASSFYGGALEQYF.

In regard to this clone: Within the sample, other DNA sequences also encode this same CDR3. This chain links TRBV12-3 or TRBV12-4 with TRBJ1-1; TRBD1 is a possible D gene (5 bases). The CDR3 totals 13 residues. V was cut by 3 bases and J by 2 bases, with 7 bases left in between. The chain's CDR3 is CASSLTANTEAFF. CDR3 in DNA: TGTGCCAGCAGTTTGACAGCTAACACTGAAGCTTTCTTT.

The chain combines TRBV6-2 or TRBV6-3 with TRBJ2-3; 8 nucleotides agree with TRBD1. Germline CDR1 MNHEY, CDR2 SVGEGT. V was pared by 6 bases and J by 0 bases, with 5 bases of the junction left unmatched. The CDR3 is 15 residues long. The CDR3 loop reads CASSDRGWSTDTQYF. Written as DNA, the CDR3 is TGTGCCAGCAGCGACAGGGGATGGAGCACAGATACGCAGTATTTT.

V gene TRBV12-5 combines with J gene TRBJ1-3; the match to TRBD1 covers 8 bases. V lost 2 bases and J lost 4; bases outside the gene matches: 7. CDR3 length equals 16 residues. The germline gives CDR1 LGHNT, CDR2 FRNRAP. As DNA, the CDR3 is TGTGCTAGTGGTTTGATTCAGGGGGCGAGAGGAAACACCATATATTTT. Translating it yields CASGLIQGARGNTIYF.

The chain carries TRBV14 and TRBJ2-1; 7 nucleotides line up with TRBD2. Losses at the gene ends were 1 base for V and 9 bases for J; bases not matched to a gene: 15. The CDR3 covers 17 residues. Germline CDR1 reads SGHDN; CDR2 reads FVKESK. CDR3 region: CASSQGTLWERGFEQFF. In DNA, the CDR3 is TGTGCCAGCAGCCAAGGTACCCTCTGGGAGCGGGGATTTGAGCAGTTCTTC.

Here the CDR3 reads CASSNQGDTEAFF. CDR3 DNA: TGTGCCAGCAGTAATCAGGGGGACACTGAAGCTTTCTTT. The chain has TRBV6-6 and TRBJ1-1; TRBD1 matches at 7 bases. The CDR3 consists of 13 residues. Germline V gives CDR1 MNHNY, CDR2 SVGAGI (reference sequence). V trimming: 5 bases; J trimming: 3 bases; junction bases outside the gene matches: 3.

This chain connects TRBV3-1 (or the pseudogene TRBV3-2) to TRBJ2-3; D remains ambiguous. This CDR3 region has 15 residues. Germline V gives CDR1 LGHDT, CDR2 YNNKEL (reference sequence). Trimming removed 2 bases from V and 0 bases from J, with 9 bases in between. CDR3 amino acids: CASSQTMSSTDTQYF. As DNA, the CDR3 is TGTGCCAGCAGCCAAACTATGAGCAGCACAGATACGCAGTATTTT.

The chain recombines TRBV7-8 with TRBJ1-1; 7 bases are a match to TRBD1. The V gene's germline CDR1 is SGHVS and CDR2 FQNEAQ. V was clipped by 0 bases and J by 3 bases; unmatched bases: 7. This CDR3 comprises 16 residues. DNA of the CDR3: TGTGCCAGCAGCTTAGCAGGGGGCGCGTTGGACACTGAAGCTTTCTTT. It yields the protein CASSLAGGALDTEAFF.